This T cell receptor beta chain came from a study of OX40 agonist ivuxolimab in advanced cancers. The protocol was immunoSEQ multiplex PCR, while the TCRdb copy is restricted to in-frame clones and leaves out a portion. The table records about 62,000 clones, around 85% of them present only once. Blood sampling took place at baseline, cycle 4 day 1, and cycle 7 day 1. This CDR3 has 16 amino acids. Trimming stripped 3 bases from V and 1 base from J, with 14 bases between. Per the germline V gene, CDR1 is ENHRY and CDR2 is SYGVKD. Findings and limits, study-wide: A proportion of nonresponders additionally exhibited low normalized T-cell clonal expansion.

This clone was picked up a small number of times. Its antigen is not known. The receptor was isolated from an adult with an advanced solid tumor such as melanoma, head and neck, liver or kidney cancer. The J gene is TRBJ2-3, the V gene TRBV10-3, with a possible D match to TRBD2 (5 bases). The sample consisted of CD4+ or CD8+ T cells sorted from blood, taken in a trial of the OX40 agonist ivuxolimab. For the CDR3, the DNA is TGTGCCATCAGTGATTTGGAGCGGAGCCGCACAGATACGCAGTATTTT. Translated, it gives CAISDLERSRTDTQYF.